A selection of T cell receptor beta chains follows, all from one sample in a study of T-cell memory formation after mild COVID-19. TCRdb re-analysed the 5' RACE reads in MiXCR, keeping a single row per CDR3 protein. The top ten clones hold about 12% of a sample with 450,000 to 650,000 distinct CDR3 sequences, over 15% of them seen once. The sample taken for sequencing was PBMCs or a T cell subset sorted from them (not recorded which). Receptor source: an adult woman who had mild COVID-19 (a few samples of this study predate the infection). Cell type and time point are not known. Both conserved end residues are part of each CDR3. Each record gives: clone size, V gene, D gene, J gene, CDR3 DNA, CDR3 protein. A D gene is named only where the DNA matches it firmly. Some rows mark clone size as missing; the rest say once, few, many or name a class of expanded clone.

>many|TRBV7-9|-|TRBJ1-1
TGTGCCAGCAGCTTAACGAGGGAAGCTTTCTTT
CASSLTREAFF
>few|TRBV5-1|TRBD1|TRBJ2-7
TGCGCCAGCAGCATACAGGGGGTCGGGGGCCTATCCTACGAGCAGTACTTC
CASSIQGVGGLSYEQYF
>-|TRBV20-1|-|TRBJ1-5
TGCAGTGCAGCTGGGACACTTGGAAGTCAGCCCCAGCATTTT
CSAAGTLGSQPQHF
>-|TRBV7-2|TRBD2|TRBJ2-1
TGTGCCAGCAGCCCAAGGACTAGGATCGCCCACAATGAGCAGTTCTTC
CASSPRTRIAHNEQFF
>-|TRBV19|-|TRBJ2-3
TGTGCCAGTAGTATGATGGGGACCCCCACAGATACGCAGTATTTT
CASSMMGTPTDTQYF
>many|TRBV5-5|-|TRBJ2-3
TGTGCCAGCAGCTTAGCTGGGGCTGGTACGCAGTATTTT
CASSLAGAGTQYF
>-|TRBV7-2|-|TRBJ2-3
TGTACCAGCAGCTTGAGGACTACCCCAGATACGCAGTATTTT
CTSSLRTTPDTQYF
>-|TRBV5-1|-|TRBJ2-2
TGCGCCAGCAGCTTTGGGAACCCGCTAACCGGGGAGCTGTTTTTT
CASSFGNPLTGELFF
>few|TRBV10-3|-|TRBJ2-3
TGTGCCATCAGAGGGACCACGATACCAGATACGCAGTATTTT
CAIRGTTIPDTQYF
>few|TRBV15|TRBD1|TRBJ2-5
TGTGCCACCAGCAGGGACAGGGCCCAAGAGACCCAGTACTTC
CATSRDRAQETQYF
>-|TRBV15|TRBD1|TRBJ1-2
TGTGCCACCAGCTTCTCAACCGGGACAGGTGGCTACACCTTC
CATSFSTGTGGYTF
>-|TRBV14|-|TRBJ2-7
TGTGCCAGCTCCCGGGGGGACAGCGAGTACTTC
CASSRGDSEYF
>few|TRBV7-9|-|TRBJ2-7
TGTGCCAGCAGCGCAGTCGGATCTCTCCTCCCCTACGAGCAGTACTTC
CASSAVGSLLPYEQYF
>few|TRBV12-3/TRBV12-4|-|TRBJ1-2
TGTGCCAGCAGGACGTTAGACAACTATGGCTACACCTTC
CASRTLDNYGYTF
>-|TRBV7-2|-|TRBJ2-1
TGTGCCAGCAGCCCCCCCTTAGAGTACAATGAGCAGTTCTTC
CASSPPLEYNEQFF
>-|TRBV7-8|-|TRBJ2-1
TGTGCCAGCAGCCACAGCGGACAGAAATCCTACAATGAGCAGTTCTTC
CASSHSGQKSYNEQFF
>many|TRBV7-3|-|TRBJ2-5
TGTGCCAGCAGCCCGGACCCGTACAGTAAAGAGACCCAGTACTTC
CASSPDPYSKETQYF
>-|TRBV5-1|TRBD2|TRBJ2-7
TGCGCCAGCAGCCCCGAAGGGACTAAATACGAGCAGTACTTC
CASSPEGTKYEQYF
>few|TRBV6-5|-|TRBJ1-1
TGTGCCAGCAAATCCGCGGGGTACACTGAAGCTTTCTTT
CASKSAGYTEAFF
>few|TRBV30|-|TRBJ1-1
TGTGCCTGGACGGGTCCTCCGGGCACTGAAGCTTTCTTT
CAWTGPPGTEAFF
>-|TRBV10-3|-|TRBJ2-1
TGTGCCATCAGTGAGTCGGGCTTCCCCGGGGCCAATGAGCAGTTCTTC
CAISESGFPGANEQFF
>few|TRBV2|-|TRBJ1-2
TGTGCCAGCAGTGAATCTCGTGAGGGCTACACCTTC
CASSESREGYTF